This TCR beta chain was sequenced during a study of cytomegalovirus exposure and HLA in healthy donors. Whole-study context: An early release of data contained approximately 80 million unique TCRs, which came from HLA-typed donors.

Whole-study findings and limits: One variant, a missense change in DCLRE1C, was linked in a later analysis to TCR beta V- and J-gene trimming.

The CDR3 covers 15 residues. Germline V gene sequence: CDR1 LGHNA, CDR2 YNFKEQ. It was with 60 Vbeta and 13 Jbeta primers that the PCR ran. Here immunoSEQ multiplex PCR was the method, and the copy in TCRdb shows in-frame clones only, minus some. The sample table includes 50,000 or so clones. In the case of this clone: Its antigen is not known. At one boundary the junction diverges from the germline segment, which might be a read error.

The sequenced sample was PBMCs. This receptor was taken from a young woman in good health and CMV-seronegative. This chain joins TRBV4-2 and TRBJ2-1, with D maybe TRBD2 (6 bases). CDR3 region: CASSPLGSSDNEQFF. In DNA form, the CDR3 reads TGTGCCAGCAGCCCCCTCGGGAGCTCCGACAATGAGCAGTTCTTC.